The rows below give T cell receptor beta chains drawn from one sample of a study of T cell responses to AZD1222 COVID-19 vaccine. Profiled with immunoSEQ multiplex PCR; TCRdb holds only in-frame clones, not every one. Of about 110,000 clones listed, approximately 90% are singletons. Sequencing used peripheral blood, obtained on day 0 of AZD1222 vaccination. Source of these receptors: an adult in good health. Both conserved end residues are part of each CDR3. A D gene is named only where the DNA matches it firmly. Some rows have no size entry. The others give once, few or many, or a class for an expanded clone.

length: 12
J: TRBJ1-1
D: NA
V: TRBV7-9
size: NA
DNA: TGTGCCAGCAGCTTAAGGGAAACTGAAGCTTTCTTT
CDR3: CASSLRETEAFF

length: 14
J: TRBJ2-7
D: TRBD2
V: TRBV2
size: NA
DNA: TGTGCCAGCAGTGTGGCTAGCGGGAGTATCGAGCAGTACTTC
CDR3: CASSVASGSIEQYF

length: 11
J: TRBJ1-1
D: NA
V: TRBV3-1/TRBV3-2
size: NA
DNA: TGTGCCAGCAGTTCCGGGACACAAGCTTTCTTT
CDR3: CASSSGTQAFF

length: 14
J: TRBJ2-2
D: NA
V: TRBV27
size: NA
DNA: TGTGCCAGCAGTTCGGACGCGAACACCGGGGAGCTGTTTTTT
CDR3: CASSSDANTGELFF

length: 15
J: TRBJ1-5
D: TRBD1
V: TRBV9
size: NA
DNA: TGTGCCAGCAGCTCCGGACAGGGGGGGATTCAGCCCCAGCATTTT
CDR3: CASSSGQGGIQPQHF

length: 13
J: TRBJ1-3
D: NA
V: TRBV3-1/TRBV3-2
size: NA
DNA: TGTGCCAGCAGCCGAGTGTCTGGAAACACCATATATTTT
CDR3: CASSRVSGNTIYF

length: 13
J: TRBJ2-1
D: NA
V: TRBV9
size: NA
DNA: TGTGCCAGCAGCCCGACAGGCTTCAATGAGCAGTTCTTC
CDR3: CASSPTGFNEQFF

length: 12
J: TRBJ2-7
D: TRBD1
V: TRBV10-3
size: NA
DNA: TGTGCCATCAGTGGTGACCGGGACAGGCCTCGCTTC
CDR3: CAISGDRDRPRF

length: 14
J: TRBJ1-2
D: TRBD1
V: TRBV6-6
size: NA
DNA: TGTGCCAGCAATCCCCGGACAGGGGGCTCTGGCTACACCTTC
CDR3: CASNPRTGGSGYTF

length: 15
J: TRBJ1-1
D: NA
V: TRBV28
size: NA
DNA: TGTGCCAGCAGTTTCGCCGGGACGGGGAACACTGAAGCTTTCTTT
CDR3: CASSFAGTGNTEAFF

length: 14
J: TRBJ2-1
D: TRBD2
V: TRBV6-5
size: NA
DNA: TGTGCCAGCAGTTCAGGCCTAGCGGCCCTGGAGCAGTTCTTC
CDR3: CASSSGLAALEQFF

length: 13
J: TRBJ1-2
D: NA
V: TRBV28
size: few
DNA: TGTGCCAGCATTAGGGGCGGCCGCTATGGCTACACCTTC
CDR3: CASIRGGRYGYTF

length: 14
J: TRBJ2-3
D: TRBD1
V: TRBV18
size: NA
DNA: TGTGCCAGCTCACCCCCCGGGACAGCAGATACGCAGTATTTT
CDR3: CASSPPGTADTQYF

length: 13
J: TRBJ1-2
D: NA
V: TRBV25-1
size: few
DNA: TGTGCCAGCAGTGAAGGCAAGGGAGATGGCTACACCTTC
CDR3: CASSEGKGDGYTF

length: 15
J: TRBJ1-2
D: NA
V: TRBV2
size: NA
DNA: TGTGCCAGCAGTGAAGGGAGACAGCGACACTATGGCTACACCTTC
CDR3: CASSEGRQRHYGYTF

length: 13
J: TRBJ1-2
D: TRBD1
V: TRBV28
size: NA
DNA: TGTGCCACCCTCATCGGGACAGGGACTGGCTACACCTTC
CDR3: CATLIGTGTGYTF

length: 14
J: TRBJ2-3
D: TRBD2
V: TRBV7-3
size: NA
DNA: TGTGCCAGCAGCCTCGGACTAGCGACAGATACGCAGTATTTT
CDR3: CASSLGLATDTQYF

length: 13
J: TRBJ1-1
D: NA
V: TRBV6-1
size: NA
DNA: TGTGCCAGCAGTGAACCGATGAACACTGAAGCTTTCTTT
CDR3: CASSEPMNTEAFF

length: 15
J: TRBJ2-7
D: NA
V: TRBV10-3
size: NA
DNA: TGTGCCATCAGTGAGTCCCGGGAAGTCTCCTACGAGCAGTACTTC
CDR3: CAISESREVSYEQYF

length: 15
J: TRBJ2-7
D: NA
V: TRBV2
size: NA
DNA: TGTGCCAGCAGGCCACCGAGGGGGGCCTCCTACGAGCAGTACTTC
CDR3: CASRPPRGASYEQYF

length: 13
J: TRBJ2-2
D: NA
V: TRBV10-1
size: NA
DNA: TGCGCCAGCAGTAGGGTCTTCACCGGGGAGCTGTTTTTT
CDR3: CASSRVFTGELFF

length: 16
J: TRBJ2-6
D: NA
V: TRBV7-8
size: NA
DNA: TGTGCCAGCAGCTTCTCCCCGGCCCTAGGGGCCAACGTCCTGACTTTC
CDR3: CASSFSPALGANVLTF

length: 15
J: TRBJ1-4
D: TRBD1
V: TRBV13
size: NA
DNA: TGTGCCAGCAGCTTTGGAGGGACAGGGGGGGAAAAACTGTTTTTT
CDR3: CASSFGGTGGEKLFF

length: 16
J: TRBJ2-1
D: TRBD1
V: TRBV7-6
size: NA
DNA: TGTGCCAGCAGCCAGCTCCGGGACAGGGTCCCCGGTGAGCAGTTCTTC
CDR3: CASSQLRDRVPGEQFF

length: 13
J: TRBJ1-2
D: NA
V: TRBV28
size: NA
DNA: TGTGCCAGCAGTTTAGCTGGGAGCTATGGCTACACCTTC
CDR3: CASSLAGSYGYTF

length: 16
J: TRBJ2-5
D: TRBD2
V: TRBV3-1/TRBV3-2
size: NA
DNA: TGTGCCAGCACCCCTCGTAGCGGGAGGGCGGAGGAGACCCAGTACTTC
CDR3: CASTPRSGRAEETQYF

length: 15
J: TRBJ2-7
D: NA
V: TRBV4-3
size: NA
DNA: TGCGCCAGCAGCCAGTATAGGGGATCCTCCTACGAGCAGTACTTC
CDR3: CASSQYRGSSYEQYF

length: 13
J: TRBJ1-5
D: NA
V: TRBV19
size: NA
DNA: TGTGCCAGTAGCAACAGGTTTCGTCAGCCCCAGCATTTT
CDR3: CASSNRFRQPQHF

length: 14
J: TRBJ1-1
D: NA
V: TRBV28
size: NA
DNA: TGTGCCAGCAGATTTACGGGGGCTTGGACTGAAGCTTTCTTT
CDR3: CASRFTGAWTEAFF

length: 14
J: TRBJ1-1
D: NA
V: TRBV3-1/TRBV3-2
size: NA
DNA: TGTGCCAGCAGCCAAGATGGACAGCGGCGGAGGGCTTTCTTT
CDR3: CASSQDGQRRRAFF

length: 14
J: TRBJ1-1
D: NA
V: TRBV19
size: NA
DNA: TGTGCCAGTAGTATCGGTCCTGGGAACACTGAAGCTTTCTTT
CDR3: CASSIGPGNTEAFF

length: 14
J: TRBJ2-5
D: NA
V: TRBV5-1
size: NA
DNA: TGCGCCAGCAGCTTGGTCGTCAGCCAAGAGACCCAGTACTTC
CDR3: CASSLVVSQETQYF

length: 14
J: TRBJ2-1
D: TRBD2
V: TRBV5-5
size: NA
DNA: TGTGCCAGCAGCCCCACTAGCGGGAATAATGAGCAGTTCTTC
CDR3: CASSPTSGNNEQFF

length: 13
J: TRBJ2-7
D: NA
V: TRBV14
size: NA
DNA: TGTGCCAGCAGCCAAGAGGGGGCAAGCGAGCAGTACTTC
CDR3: CASSQEGASEQYF

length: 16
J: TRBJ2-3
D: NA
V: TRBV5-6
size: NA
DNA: TGTGCCAGCAGCTTCCCACGGGGGAGGGGGGCAGATACGCAGTATTTT
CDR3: CASSFPRGRGADTQYF

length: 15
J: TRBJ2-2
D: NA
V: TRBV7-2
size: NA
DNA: TGTGCCAGCAGCTTACGACAGAGGGGCACCGGGGAGCTGTTTTTT
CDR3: CASSLRQRGTGELFF

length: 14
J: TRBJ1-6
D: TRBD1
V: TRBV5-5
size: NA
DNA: TGTGCCAGCAGTTCCGGGACAGAGCATTCACCCCTCCACTTT
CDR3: CASSSGTEHSPLHF

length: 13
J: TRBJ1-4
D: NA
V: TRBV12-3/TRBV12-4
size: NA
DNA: TGTGCCAGCAGTTTATCTACGAATGAAAAACTGTTTTTT
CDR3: CASSLSTNEKLFF

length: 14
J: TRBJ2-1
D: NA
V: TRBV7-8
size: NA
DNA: TGTGCCAGCAGCTTAGGCAGGGCTCACAATGAGCAGTTCTTC
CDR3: CASSLGRAHNEQFF

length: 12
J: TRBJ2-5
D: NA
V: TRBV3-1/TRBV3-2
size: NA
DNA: TGTGCCAGCAGCTTACCGGGAGAGACCCAGTACTTC
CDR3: CASSLPGETQYF

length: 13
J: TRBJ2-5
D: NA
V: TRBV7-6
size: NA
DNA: TGTGCCAGCAGCTTGCAGGAGGGGGAGACCCAGTACTTC
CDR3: CASSLQEGETQYF

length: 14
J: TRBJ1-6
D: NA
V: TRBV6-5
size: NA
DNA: TGTGCCAGCCGGCGGGAGGGACACCACGAACCCCTCCACTTT
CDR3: CASRREGHHEPLHF

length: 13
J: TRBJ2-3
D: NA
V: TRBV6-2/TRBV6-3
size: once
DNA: TGTGCCAGCAGTTACCCCGGTAGGGATACGCAGTATTTT
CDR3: CASSYPGRDTQYF

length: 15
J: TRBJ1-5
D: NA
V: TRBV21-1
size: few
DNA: TGTGCCAGCAGCACCGACTGGGGGGTGGGACAGCCCCAGCATTTT
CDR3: CASSTDWGVGQPQHF

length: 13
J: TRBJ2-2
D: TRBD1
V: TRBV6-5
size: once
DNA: TGTGCCACCGGGACAGGGGACACCGGGGAGCTGTTTTTT
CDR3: CATGTGDTGELFF

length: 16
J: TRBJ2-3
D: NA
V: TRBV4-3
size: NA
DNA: TGCGCCAGCAGCCAAGATTGGGACAATAAGGGAGATACGCAGTATTTT
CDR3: CASSQDWDNKGDTQYF

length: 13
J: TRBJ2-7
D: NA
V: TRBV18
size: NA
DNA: TGTGCCAGCTCAGAGGGACTGGACTACGAGCAGTACTTC
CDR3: CASSEGLDYEQYF

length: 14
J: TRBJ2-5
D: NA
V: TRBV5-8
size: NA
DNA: TGTGCCAGCAGCACTCGGACGATGAAGATCACCCAGTACTTC
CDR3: CASSTRTMKITQYF

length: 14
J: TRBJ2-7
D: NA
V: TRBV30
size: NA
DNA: TGTGCTTATGCGGGGGCAGGGATAGGTTACGAGCAGTACTTC
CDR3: CAYAGAGIGYEQYF

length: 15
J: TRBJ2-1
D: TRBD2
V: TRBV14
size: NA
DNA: TGTGCCAGCAGCCAAGGGACTAGCGGGATTAGTGAGCAGTTCTTC
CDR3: CASSQGTSGISEQFF

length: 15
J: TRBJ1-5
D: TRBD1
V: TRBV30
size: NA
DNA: TGTGCCTGGGGACAGGGGCCGGTTAGCAATCAGCCCCAGCATTTT
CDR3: CAWGQGPVSNQPQHF

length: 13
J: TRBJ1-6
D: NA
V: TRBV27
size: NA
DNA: TGTGCCGTGAGGGTCACAGTATTCCCACCCCTCCACTTT
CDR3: CAVRVTVFPPLHF

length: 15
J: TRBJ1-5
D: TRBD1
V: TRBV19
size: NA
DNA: TGTGCCAGTAGTATCGACAGGGGACCTAATCAGCCCCAGCATTTT
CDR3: CASSIDRGPNQPQHF

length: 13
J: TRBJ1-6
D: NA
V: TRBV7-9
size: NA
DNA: TGTGCCAGCAGCTTAACGGCTAATTCACCCCTCCACTTT
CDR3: CASSLTANSPLHF

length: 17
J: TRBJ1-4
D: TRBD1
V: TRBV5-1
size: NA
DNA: TGCGCCAGCAGCTTGGAGGGACAGGGCCAAGTGGGGGAAAAACTGTTTTTT
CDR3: CASSLEGQGQVGEKLFF

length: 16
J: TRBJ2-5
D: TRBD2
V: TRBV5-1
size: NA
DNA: TGCGCCAGCAGCTTGACCGGGACTAGCGGACAAGAGACCCAGTACTTC
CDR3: CASSLTGTSGQETQYF

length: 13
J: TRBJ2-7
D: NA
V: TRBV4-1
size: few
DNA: TGCGCCAGCAGCCAAGAATTAAGCTACGAGCAGTACTTC
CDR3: CASSQELSYEQYF

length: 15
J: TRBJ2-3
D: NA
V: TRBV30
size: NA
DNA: TGTGCCTGGAGTGTACTCGGGGCTAGCACAGATACGCAGTATTTT
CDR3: CAWSVLGASTDTQYF

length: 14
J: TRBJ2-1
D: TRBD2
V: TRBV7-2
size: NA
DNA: TGTGCCAGCAGCTTACAGGCGGGAGCGAATGAGCAGTTCTTC
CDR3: CASSLQAGANEQFF

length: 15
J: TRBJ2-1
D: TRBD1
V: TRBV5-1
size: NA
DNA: TGCGCCAGCAGCGGTGGGACAGGACCCTTTAATGAGCAGTTCTTC
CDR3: CASSGGTGPFNEQFF